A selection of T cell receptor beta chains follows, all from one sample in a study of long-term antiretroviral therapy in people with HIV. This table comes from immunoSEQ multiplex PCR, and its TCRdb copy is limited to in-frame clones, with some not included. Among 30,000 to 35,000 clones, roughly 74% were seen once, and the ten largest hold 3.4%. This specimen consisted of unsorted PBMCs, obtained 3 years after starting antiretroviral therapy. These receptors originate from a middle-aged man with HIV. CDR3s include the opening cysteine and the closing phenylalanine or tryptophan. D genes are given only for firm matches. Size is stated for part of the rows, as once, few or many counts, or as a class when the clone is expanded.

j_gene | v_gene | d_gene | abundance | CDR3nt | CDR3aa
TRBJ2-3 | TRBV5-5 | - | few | TGTGCCAGCAGCCTGGGACAGGGTGGTCGGGAGGGTGATACGCAGTATTTT | CASSLGQGGREGDTQYF
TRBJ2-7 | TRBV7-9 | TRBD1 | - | TGTGCCAGCAGCCGTTCCGGGACAGGATCCCACGAGCAGTACTTC | CASSRSGTGSHEQYF
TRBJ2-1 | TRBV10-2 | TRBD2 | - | TGCGCCAGCAGGGGGGGGACTAGCGAATACAATGAGCAGTTCTTC | CASRGGTSEYNEQFF
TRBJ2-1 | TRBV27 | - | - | TGTGCCAGCAGTTTATCAAGTTGGGGGCCAGCCTACAATGAGCAGTTCTTC | CASSLSSWGPAYNEQFF
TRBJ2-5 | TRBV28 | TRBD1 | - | TGTGCCAGCAGTTTACTCGGACAGGGATGGTACTTC | CASSLLGQGWYF
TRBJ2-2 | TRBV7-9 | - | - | TGTGCCAGCAGCTCGAGGGGTGGCGGGGAGCTGTTTTTT | CASSSRGGGELFF
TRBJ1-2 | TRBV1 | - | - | TGCACCAGCAGCCAGGTTGCCCAGGGGAAACTTGGCTACACCTTC | CTSSQVAQGKLGYTF
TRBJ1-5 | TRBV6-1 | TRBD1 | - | TGTGCCGCCGCTGGACAGGGCTATCAGCCCCAGCATTTT | CAAAGQGYQPQHF
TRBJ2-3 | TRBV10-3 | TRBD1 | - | TGTGCCATCAGGGGAACGGGGACAGGGAAAGATACGCAGTATTTT | CAIRGTGTGKDTQYF
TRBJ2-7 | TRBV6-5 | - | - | TGTGCCAGCAGTTACCTGGCAGGGAGCTCCTACGAGCAGTACTTC | CASSYLAGSSYEQYF
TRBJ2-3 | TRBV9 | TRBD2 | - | TGTGCCAGCAGCGCCGGGGGGGGCTTCACAGATACGCAGTATTTT | CASSAGGGFTDTQYF
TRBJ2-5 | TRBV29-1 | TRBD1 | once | TGCAGCGTTAAGGGACAGGGGGTGCGAGAGACCCAGTACTTC | CSVKGQGVRETQYF
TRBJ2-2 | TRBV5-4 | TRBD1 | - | TGTGCCAGCAGCTCCGGGACAGTAGGAAGTAGGACCGGGGAGCTGTTTTTT | CASSSGTVGSRTGELFF
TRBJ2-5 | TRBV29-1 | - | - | TGCAGCGTTGAGGCAGCCCCCCAAGAGACCCAGTACTTC | CSVEAAPQETQYF
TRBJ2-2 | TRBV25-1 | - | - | TGTGCCAGCAGTGCGGCCGGGGAGCTGTTTTTT | CASSAAGELFF
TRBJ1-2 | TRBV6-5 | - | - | TGTGCCAGCAGTTACTTAATTGGATGGAGAAACTATGGCTACACCTTC | CASSYLIGWRNYGYTF
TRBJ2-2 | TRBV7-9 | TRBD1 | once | TGTGCCAGCAGCCTTAAGGACAGGGAAATCACCGGGGAGCTGTTTTTT | CASSLKDREITGELFF
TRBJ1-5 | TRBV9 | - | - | TGTGCCAGCAGCGTGGGCAATAGCAATCAGCCCCAGCATTTT | CASSVGNSNQPQHF
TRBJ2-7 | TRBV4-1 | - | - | TGCGCCAGCAGCCAAGGAGTCAGGGGAGACTACGAGCAGTACTTC | CASSQGVRGDYEQYF
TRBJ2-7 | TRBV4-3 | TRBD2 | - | TGCGCCAGCAGCCAAGCCGCCTTCGGGGGGTACGAGCAGTACTTC | CASSQAAFGGYEQYF
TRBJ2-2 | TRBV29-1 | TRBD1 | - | TGCAGCGGTCGACAGGGATCCACCGGGGAGCTGTTTTTT | CSGRQGSTGELFF
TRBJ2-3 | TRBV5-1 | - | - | TGCGCCAGCAGCTTGGAGGCTAGGGGGAGAGATACGCAGTATTTT | CASSLEARGRDTQYF
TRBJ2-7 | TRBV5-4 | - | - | TGTGCCAGCAGCCCTGGGGACGGGTTCTTAGGAGAGCAGTACTTC | CASSPGDGFLGEQYF
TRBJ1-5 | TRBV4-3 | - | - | TGCGCCAGCAGCCAAGATTGGGCGGGGGGCGGTCAGCCCCAGCATTTT | CASSQDWAGGGQPQHF
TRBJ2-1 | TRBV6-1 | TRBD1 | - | TGTGCCAGCAGGGAGGGACAGGGAACCTACAATGAGCAGTTCTTC | CASREGQGTYNEQFF
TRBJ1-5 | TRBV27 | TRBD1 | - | TGTGCCAGCAGTGCGACAGGGCCTCCTTCGTATCAGCCCCAGCATTTT | CASSATGPPSYQPQHF
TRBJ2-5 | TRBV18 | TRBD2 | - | TGTGCCAGCTCTCCGGCGGGAGGGGCCGCCGAGACCCAGTACTTC | CASSPAGGAAETQYF
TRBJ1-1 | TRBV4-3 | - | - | TGCGCCAGCAGTCAGTTTCTCGGTGGGACTGAAGCTTTCTTT | CASSQFLGGTEAFF
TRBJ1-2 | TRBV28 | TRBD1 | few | TGTGCCAGCAATCGACAGGGGGGGAGCTATGGCTACACCTTC | CASNRQGGSYGYTF
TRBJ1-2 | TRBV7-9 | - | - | TGTGCCAGCAGCGAACAGGGTCTGAATGGCTACACCTTC | CASSEQGLNGYTF
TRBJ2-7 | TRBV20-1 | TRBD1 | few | TGCAGTGCTGAAGACAGGGGCGAGCAGTACTTC | CSAEDRGEQYF
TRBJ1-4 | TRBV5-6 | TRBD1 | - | TGTGCCAGCAGCATCCTGGGACAGGGGGCTGAAGAAAAACTGTTTTTT | CASSILGQGAEEKLFF
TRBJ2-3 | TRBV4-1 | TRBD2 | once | TGCGCCAGCAGCCAAGGTCTAGCGGGGGACACAGATACGCAGTATTTT | CASSQGLAGDTDTQYF
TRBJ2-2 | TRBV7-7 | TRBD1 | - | TGTGCCAGCAGCACGGGACAGGGCCGCACCGGGGAGCTGTTTTTT | CASSTGQGRTGELFF
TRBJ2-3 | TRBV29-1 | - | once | TGCAGCGTCCCCGGCGGGGTCGTGCAGTATTTT | CSVPGGVVQYF
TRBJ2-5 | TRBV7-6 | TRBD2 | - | TGTGCCAGCAGCTTCCAGCGGGGCTTCGGGGAGACCCAGTACTTC | CASSFQRGFGETQYF
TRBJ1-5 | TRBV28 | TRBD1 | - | TGTGCCAGCAGTTTCGGTCCAGGGGGGTTCGAGGGGGAGCCCCAGCATTTT | CASSFGPGGFEGEPQHF
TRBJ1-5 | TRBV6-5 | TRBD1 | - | TGTGCCAGCAGTTCTGCTCGGACAGGGCCTAATCAGCCCCAGCATTTT | CASSSARTGPNQPQHF
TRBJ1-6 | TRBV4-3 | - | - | TGCGCCAGCAGCCGGGTGGGGACCGACATGAGCTCCTATAATTCACCCCTCCACTTT | CASSRVGTDMSSYNSPLHF
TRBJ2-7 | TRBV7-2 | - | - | TGTGCCAGCAGCCCACAGGGCGTCGAGCAGTACTTC | CASSPQGVEQYF
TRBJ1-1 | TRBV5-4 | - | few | TGTGCCAGCAGCTCGGGGGGAATACAGAACACTGAAGCTTTCTTT | CASSSGGIQNTEAFF
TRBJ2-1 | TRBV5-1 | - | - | TGCGCCAGCAGCTTAGGGCAGCACAATGAGCAGTTCTTC | CASSLGQHNEQFF
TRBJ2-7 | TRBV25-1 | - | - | TGTGCCAGCAGTGCCCCACGAGGGGCCCCCTACGAGCAGTACTTC | CASSAPRGAPYEQYF
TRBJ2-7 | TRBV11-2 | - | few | TGTGCCAGCAGCCCCAGAGATAGCTGGGCCACCTACGAGCAGTACTTC | CASSPRDSWATYEQYF
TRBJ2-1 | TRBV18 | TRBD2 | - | TGTGCCAGCAGAGGGACTAGCGGGCTCTACAATGAGCAGTTCTTC | CASRGTSGLYNEQFF
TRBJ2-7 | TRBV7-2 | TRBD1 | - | TGTGCCAGCAGCTTAGTTTCTGGGACAGGGGGCCTCGAGCAGTACTTC | CASSLVSGTGGLEQYF
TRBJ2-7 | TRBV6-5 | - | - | TGTGCCAGCAGCCGACCGGACGGCGCCTACGAGCAGTACTTC | CASSRPDGAYEQYF
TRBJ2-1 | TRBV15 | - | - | TGTGCCACCAGCAGAGATGGAGTTAGGGTACATGAGCAGTTCTTC | CATSRDGVRVHEQFF
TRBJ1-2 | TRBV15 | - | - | TGTGCCACCAGCAGGACTGGGGCGGGGGGAGGCTATGGCTACACCTTC | CATSRTGAGGGYGYTF
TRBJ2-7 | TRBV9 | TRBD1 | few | TGTGCCAGCAGCCCTACAGGACAGGGGAGCGAGCAGTACTTC | CASSPTGQGSEQYF
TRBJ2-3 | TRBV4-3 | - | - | TGCGCCAGCAGCCAAGAGTACGGAGGCACAGATACGCAGTATTTT | CASSQEYGGTDTQYF
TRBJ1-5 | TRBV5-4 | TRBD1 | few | TGTGCCAGCAGCGACAGGGGTGGCAATCAGCCCCAGCATTTT | CASSDRGGNQPQHF
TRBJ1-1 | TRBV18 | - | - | TGTGCCAGCTCACCGGGCTTAGGATCGGCTTTCTTT | CASSPGLGSAFF
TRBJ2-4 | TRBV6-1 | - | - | TGTGCCAGCAGTGAGAACATCGTAGCCAAAAACATTCAGTACTTC | CASSENIVAKNIQYF
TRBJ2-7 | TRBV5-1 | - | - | TGCGCCAGCAGCCCTGGAGCCCCCCGTTATACGACCTACGAGCAGTACTTC | CASSPGAPRYTTYEQYF